The 3 T cell receptor beta chains in this list originate from one sample, sequenced in a study of radiotherapy plus CTLA-4 blockade in lung cancer. Profiling relied on immunoSEQ multiplex PCR, and the TCRdb table lists in-frame clones only, not all of them. The repertoire holds about 28,000 clones, with around 80% as singletons. Sequencing used peripheral blood, obtained from a patient treated with radiotherapy plus ipilimumab. All receptors derive from a human donor with non-small cell lung cancer who had stable disease on radiotherapy plus ipilimumab.

V is TRBV28 and J is TRBJ1-2, with 7 bases that match TRBD1. The length of the CDR3 is 12 residues. V lost 6 bases to trimming and J lost 14 bases; unmatched junction nucleotides: 12. Germline CDR1 and CDR2: MDHEN and SYDVKM. Written as DNA, the CDR3 is TGTGCCAGCAGCCCGCCTGGACAGGCAAGGACCTTC. Its protein is CASSPPGQARTF.

This clone was picked up a small number of times. This chain links TRBV19 with TRBJ1-5; possible D gene TRBD1, 5 bases. Germline V gene lookup returns CDR1 LNHDA and CDR2 SQIVND (reference sequence). Between the trimmed V and J ends, which lost 4 bases and 3 bases, there was a span of 13 bases. This CDR3 comprises 15 residues. This CDR3 is CASSTVDSFNQPQHF. CDR3 DNA sequence: TGTGCCAGTAGTACCGTCGACAGTTTCAATCAGCCCCAGCATTTT.

This chain links TRBV7-3 with TRBJ2-2, with D perhaps matching TRBD1 (6 bases). The V end lost 0 bases, the J end lost 4 bases, and 9 bases lay between the germline ends. The length of the CDR3 is 15 residues. Germline V gene lookup returns CDR1 SGHTA and CDR2 FQGTGA. The CDR3 region is CASSLTQGGTGELFF. The CDR3 DNA follows: TGTGCCAGCAGCTTAACGCAAGGGGGCACCGGGGAGCTGTTTTTT.